These 10 T cell receptor beta chains came from one sample sequenced in a study of identical twins. From the 5' RACE reads, TCRdb called clonotypes with MiXCR, one entry per CDR3 protein. This sample carries under 900,000 distinct CDR3 sequences, over 9% of them seen once, and the ten largest clones take under 2%. This same sample was also part of a study on yellow fever vaccine responses in identical twins.

Sequencing was performed on PBMCs. These receptors came from a woman aged 18-35 years in good health.

The chain carries TRBV19 and TRBJ2-7; perhaps TRBD1 as D (5 bases). The J call is doubtful: the DNA matches TRBJ2-1 better. Germline V gives CDR1 LNHDA, CDR2 SQIVND (reference sequence). The CDR3 spans 13 residues. CDR3 nucleotide sequence: TGTGCCAGTAGTGGATCAACAGGCTACGAGCAGTTCTTC. It codes for CASSGSTGYEQFF.

This clonotype was recorded at least ten times. The chain combines TRBV12-3 or TRBV12-4 with TRBJ1-2, with a possible D match to TRBD1 (5 bases). V lost 5 bases and J 8 bases, leaving 18 bases between the germline ends. The CDR3 has 14 amino acids. CDR3 region: CASSRFQGSGGYTF. DNA of the CDR3: TGTGCCAGCAGTAGGTTTCAGGGTAGCGGGGGCTACACCTTC.

This clonotype was counted only a few times. This chain connects TRBV7-9 to TRBJ2-4; tentatively, D is TRBD1 (5 bases). With 1 base removed from V and 8 bases from J, the gap between germline ends came to 15 bases. Germline V gives CDR1 SEHNR, CDR2 FQNEAQ (reference sequence). This CDR3 region has 15 residues. In DNA form, the CDR3 reads TGTGCCAGCAGCTTAGGGGGTTTGGACATTGACATTCAGTACTTC. It specifies CASSLGGLDIDIQYF.

The chain has TRBV28 and TRBJ2-2; 16 bases are a match to TRBD2. The CDR3 loop spans 19 amino acids. V lost 2 bases to trimming and J lost 5 bases; unmatched junction nucleotides: 8. Per germline, CDR1 MDHEN and CDR2 SYDVKM. CDR3 sequence reads: CASSLPGTSGRARTGELFF. The CDR3 region has the DNA TGTGCCAGCAGTTTACCCGGGACTAGCGGGAGGGCGCGGACCGGGGAGCTGTTTTTT.

This clonotype has ten or more counts. This chain links TRBV10-3 with TRBJ2-7; 10 bases are a match to TRBD2. Unmatched junction bases numbered 5, after V lost 3 bases and J lost 0 bases. The CDR3 length is 16 residues. Germline CDR1 is ENHRY and CDR2 is SYGVKD. The CDR3 spells CAISDPGLAASYEQYV. In DNA, the CDR3 is TGTGCCATCAGTGACCCCGGACTAGCGGCCTCCTACGAGCAGTACGTC.

This clonotype has a handful of counts. The chain employs TRBV5-1 and TRBJ1-2; tentative D call: TRBD1 (5 bases). Germline assignment: CDR1 SGHRS and CDR2 YFSETQ. V was shortened by 2 bases and J by 5 bases, with 16 bases between the two germline ends. The CDR3 is 15 amino acids. As DNA, the CDR3 is TGCGCCAGCAGCTTATACCCGGAAGACAGTTATGGCTACACCTTC. Its translation is CASSLYPEDSYGYTF.

In its sample, this clonotype was seen a few times. This rearrangement joins TRBV5-1 to TRBJ1-6, with D perhaps TRBD1 (6 bases). Germline lookup yields CDR1 SGHRS and CDR2 YFSETQ. The CDR3 covers 15 residues. V lost 4 bases and J 9 bases, leaving 17 bases between the germline ends. The CDR3 DNA follows: TGCGCCAGCAGCACGGACAGTCCGGGAGCTTCACCCCTCCACTTT. It translates to CASSTDSPGASPLHF.

This clonotype appeared a few times. The chain couples TRBV6-1 to TRBJ2-1; TRBD2 matches 7 bases. Germline lookup yields CDR1 MNHNS and CDR2 SASEGT. Trimming took 5 bases from V and 4 from J; bases not matched to a gene: 17. This CDR3 is built from 18 residues. The DNA for the CDR3 is TGTGCCAGCAGTAGCCGATCTAAAGCGGGGATCCCTTACAATGAGCAGTTCTTC. Amino acids: CASSSRSKAGIPYNEQFF.

V gene TRBV19 combines with J gene TRBJ2-2; no clear D gene. The V and J ends lost 7 bases and 4 bases respectively, with 13 bases between them. This CDR3 region has 14 residues. Germline V gives CDR1 LNHDA, CDR2 SQIVND (reference sequence). The CDR3: CASISARLTGELFF. The CDR3, as DNA: TGTGCCAGTATTTCCGCTCGTCTCACCGGGGAGCTGTTTTTT.

This clonotype has just a few counts. A much larger clone differs from this one at a single base, so this may be a read error. The rearrangement links TRBV21-1 to TRBJ2-5. TRBV21-1 is tagged as a pseudogene. The length of the CDR3 is 12 residues. CDR3: CASSKYQETQYF. CDR3 nucleotide sequence: TGTGCCAGCAGCAAGTACCAAGAGACCCAGTACTTC.